A single sample is the source of the 18 T cell receptor beta chains below, sequenced in a study of early T cells in non-severe SARS-CoV-2 infection. A single record per CDR3 protein comes from TCRdb applying MiXCR to the 5' RACE reads. The data contain 50,000 to 80,000 distinct CDR3 sequences, around 4.9% of them singletons. Sequenced sample: whole blood. All receptors come from an adult who was a healthcare worker with PCR-confirmed SARS-CoV-2 infection or an uninfected control (not recorded which).

This clonotype occurred many times. The chain recombines TRBV7-2 with TRBJ2-5; D uncertain. Germline V gene sequence: CDR1 SGHTA, CDR2 FQGNSA. V lost 2 bases and J 2 bases, leaving 6 bases between the germline ends. CDR3 length: 13 residues. The CDR3 is CASSLNPQETQYF. In DNA form, the CDR3 reads TGTGCCAGCAGCTTAAATCCACAAGAGACCCAGTACTTC.

This clonotype was detected ten times or more. The chain links TRBV6-5 to TRBJ2-1; D not resolved. V was shortened by 0 bases and J by 6 bases, with 6 bases between the two germline ends. From germline, CDR1 is MNHEY and CDR2 SVGAGI. This CDR3 spans 13 amino acids. CDR3 DNA: TGTGCCAGCAGTTACTCATTTAGCAATGAGCAGTTCTTC. Protein product: CASSYSFSNEQFF.

This clonotype was recorded a few times. The chain recombines TRBV7-9 with TRBJ2-6; 9 nucleotides align to TRBD1. This CDR3 region has 19 residues. The V and J ends lost 4 bases and 2 bases, in that order; junction bases with no gene match: 12. Germline V gives CDR1 SEHNR, CDR2 FQNEAQ (reference sequence). The CDR3 nucleotides read TGTGCCAGCAGCTATATGGCGGGACAGGGTCCTACTGGGGCCAACGTCCTGACTTTC. This codes for CASSYMAGQGPTGANVLTF.

The CDR3 DNA reads as TGTGCCAGCAGCCCCCTAGGGGAGGTCGATACGCAGTATTTT. It yields the protein CASSPLGEVDTQYF. The chain couples TRBV3-1 to TRBJ2-3; possibly TRBD2 for D (6 bases). This CDR3 is 14 amino acids long. V lost 4 bases and J 6 bases, leaving 14 bases between the germline ends. Germline V CDR1 and CDR2: LGHDT, YNNKEL (reference sequence).

Many counts were recorded for this clonotype. The chain is built from TRBV7-6 and TRBJ1-2; 10 nucleotides line up with TRBD1. V shed 1 base, J shed 8 bases, and the junction held 7 bases outside the gene matches. The length of the CDR3 is 15 residues. CDR1 and CDR2 from the germline V gene are SGHVS and FNYEAQ. The CDR3 protein is CASSLGSGTGDGYTF. For the CDR3, the DNA is TGTGCCAGCAGCTTAGGTTCCGGGACAGGGGACGGCTACACCTTC.

J is TRBJ1-5 and V is TRBV12-2; the table's D call TRBD1 went unverified against the DNA. TRBV12-2 is a known pseudogene. The CDR3 is 15 amino acids. The CDR3 bases are TGTGCAACGGGACCCCTGATCGGGGGTTACCAGCCCCAGCATTTT. Its protein product is CATGPLIGGYQPQHF.

This clonotype appeared many times. The chain links TRBV11-2 to TRBJ1-1; D not resolved. The CDR3 is 15 residues long. Germline V gene data show CDR1 as SGHAT and CDR2 as FQNNGV. The V end was cut by 5 bases, the J end by 0 bases, with 13 bases between. The CDR3, as DNA: TGTGCCAGCAGCCCACAGCGCCCTATGAACACTGAAGCTTTCTTT. This encodes CASSPQRPMNTEAFF.

In this sample, this clonotype turned up a few times. The genes are TRBV14 and TRBJ1-5; D gene ambiguous. The CDR3 is made up of 13 amino acids. Germline V lookup: CDR1 SGHDN, CDR2 FVKESK. The ends were cut back, 1 base at V and 7 bases at J, with 8 bases in the middle. The CDR3 sequence is CASSQGGVQPQHF. The CDR3 DNA reads as TGTGCCAGCAGCCAAGGAGGAGTACAGCCCCAGCATTTT.

This clonotype has only one observation. This chain links TRBV11-3 with TRBJ1-1; the D is unclear. V was shortened by 1 base and J by 5 bases, with 8 bases between the two germline ends. The V gene's germline CDR1 is SGHNT and CDR2 YENEEA. This CDR3 has 13 residues. The CDR3 DNA is TGTGCCAGCAGCTTAGGTGACCAGACTGAAGCTTTCTTT. This codes for CASSLGDQTEAFF.

The table lists this clonotype with many counts. The J gene is TRBJ1-1, the V gene TRBV9; possibly TRBD1 for D (6 bases). The germline gives CDR1 SGDLS, CDR2 YYNGEE. CDR3 length: 16 amino acids. Deletions cut 0 bases from V and 6 bases from J, with 18 bases between. The chain's CDR3 is CASSVEGDFPGAEAFF. The DNA of the CDR3 is TGTGCCAGCAGCGTAGAGGGGGACTTCCCTGGGGCTGAAGCTTTCTTT.

There are many counts of this clonotype. This chain links TRBV20-1 with TRBJ2-2; D assignment may be TRBD1 or TRBD2 (6 bases each). This CDR3 is 12 amino acids long. Germline V gene lookup returns CDR1 DFQATT and CDR2 SNEGSKA (reference sequence). Trimming took off 7 bases at V and 6 bases at J, with 12 bases between the two ends. CDR3 nucleotide sequence: TGCAGTGTTTTTGGGGGGCCCGGGGAGCTGTTTTTT. Translated: CSVFGGPGELFF.

The V call is TRBV9, the J call TRBJ1-2; D perhaps matches TRBD1 (5 bases). Deletions cut 4 bases from V and 6 bases from J, with 16 bases between. The CDR3 consists of 14 residues. Germline V gives CDR1 SGDLS, CDR2 YYNGEE. The CDR3 protein is CASSTRQKTDGYTF. CDR3 nucleotide sequence: TGTGCCAGCAGCACCCGACAGAAAACGGATGGCTACACCTTC.

This clonotype was seen at least ten times. V is TRBV7-9 and J is TRBJ1-3; TRBD1 aligns across 7 bases. Germline CDR1 and CDR2: SEHNR and FQNEAQ (reference sequence). The CDR3 contains 14 residues. J lost 3 bases, V lost 5 bases, and 4 bases had no gene match. The CDR3 nucleotides read TGTGCCAGCAGCCCGAGGACAGGTGGAAACACCATATATTTT. Amino acid sequence: CASSPRTGGNTIYF.

This clonotype has at least ten counts. The rearrangement joins TRBV10-3 to TRBJ2-1, with a possible D match to TRBD1 (6 bases). The CDR3 covers 16 residues. The germline V and J ends were trimmed by 0 bases and 5 bases, with 14 bases remaining between them. Germline V gene sequence: CDR1 ENHRY, CDR2 SYGVKD. The chain's CDR3 is CAISESVFYRDNEQFF. CDR3 DNA sequence: TGTGCCATCAGTGAGTCGGTATTTTACAGGGACAATGAGCAGTTCTTC.

This clonotype was observed many times. The chain employs TRBV6-1 and TRBJ1-4; 10 bases fit TRBD1. J gave up 6 bases and V 0 bases, and 1 base lay outside the gene matches. The CDR3 sequence is 15 residues long. Germline lookup yields CDR1 MNHNS and CDR2 SASEGT. As DNA, the CDR3 is TGTGCCAGCAGTGAAGCGACAGGGGGCGATGAAAAACTGTTTTTT. This sequence encodes CASSEATGGDEKLFF.

This clonotype has at least ten counts. The chain joins TRBV29-1 to TRBJ2-1, with 8 bases that match TRBD2. There are 13 residues in the CDR3. Germline trimming cut 4 bases from V and 1 base from J; bases unmatched to any gene: 0. Looked up from germline, CDR1 is SQVTM and CDR2 is ANQGSEA. The CDR3, as DNA: TGCAGCGTTGTAGCGGGGTCCTACAATGAGCAGTTCTTC. Translated, it gives CSVVAGSYNEQFF.

At least ten counts were recorded for this clonotype. This sequence joins TRBV27 and TRBJ2-1; TRBD1 aligns across 8 bases. The V gene end was trimmed by 4 bases and the J gene end by 4 bases; junction bases not matched to a gene: 9. The CDR3 length is 16 residues. Germline V gene lookup returns CDR1 MNHEY and CDR2 SMNVEV (reference sequence). CDR3 DNA: TGTGCCAGCAGTTCCCCCGGGACAGGCCCTTACAATGAGCAGTTCTTC. This codes for CASSSPGTGPYNEQFF.

This clonotype was seen a few times. The chain is built from TRBV30 and TRBJ1-1, with D maybe TRBD1 (6 bases). Per germline, CDR1 GTSNPN and CDR2 SVGIG (reference sequence). Trimming pared 4 bases from V and 4 bases from J, leaving 7 bases between. This CDR3 spans 11 amino acids. In DNA, the CDR3 is TGTGCCTGGAAGGGGGGCACTGAAGCTTTCTTT. It is translated as CAWKGGTEAFF.